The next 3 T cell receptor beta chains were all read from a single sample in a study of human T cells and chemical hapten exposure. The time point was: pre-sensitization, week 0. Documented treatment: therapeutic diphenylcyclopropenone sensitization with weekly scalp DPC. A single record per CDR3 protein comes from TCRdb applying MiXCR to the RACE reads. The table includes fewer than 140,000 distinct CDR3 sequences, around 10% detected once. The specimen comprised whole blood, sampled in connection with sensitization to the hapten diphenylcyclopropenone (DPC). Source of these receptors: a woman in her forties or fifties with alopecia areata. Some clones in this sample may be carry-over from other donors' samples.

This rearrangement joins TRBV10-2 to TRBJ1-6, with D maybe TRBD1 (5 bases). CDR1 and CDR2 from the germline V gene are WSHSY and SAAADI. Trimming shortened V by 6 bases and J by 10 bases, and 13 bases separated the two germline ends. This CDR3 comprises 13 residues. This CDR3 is CASRTDSSSPLHF. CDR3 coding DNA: TGCGCCAGCAGGACAGATTCTTCCTCACCCCTCCACTTT.

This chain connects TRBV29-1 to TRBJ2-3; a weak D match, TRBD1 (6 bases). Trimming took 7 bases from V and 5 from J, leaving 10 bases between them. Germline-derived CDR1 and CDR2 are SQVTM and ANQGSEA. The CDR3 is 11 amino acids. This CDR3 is CSGTTGDTQYF. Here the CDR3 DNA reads TGCAGCGGGACGACAGGAGATACGCAGTATTTT.

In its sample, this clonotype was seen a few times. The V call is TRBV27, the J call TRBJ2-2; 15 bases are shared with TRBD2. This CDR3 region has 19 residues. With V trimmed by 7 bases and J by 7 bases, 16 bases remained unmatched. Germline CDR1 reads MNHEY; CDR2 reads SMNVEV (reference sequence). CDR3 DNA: TGTGCCAGCACCCCCGCCGGGACTAGCGGGGGGACCGTCGGCGGGGAGCTGTTTTTT. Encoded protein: CASTPAGTSGGTVGGELFF.